One sample yielded the 5 T cell receptor beta chains listed below, sequenced in a study of cytomegalovirus exposure and HLA in healthy donors (dated by TCRdb to 2016 to 2017). The library was produced with the immunoSEQ multiplex PCR assay. TCRdb re-hosts the immuneACCESS table, in-frame sequences only. Its copies lack some clones; in the studies checked, an unresolved V gene accounts for under half of them, and the cause for the rest is not known. The sample has about 180,000 clones on record, about 85% of them singletons. The ten largest clones represent roughly 15% of the sample. Source material: PBMCs. These receptors all come from a man younger than 35 in good health and CMV-seropositive.

The chain joins TRBV12-1 to TRBJ2-1; the table assigns TRBD2, which was not confirmed against the DNA. TRBV12-1 is designated a pseudogene. This CDR3 comprises 16 residues. The CDR3 nucleotides read TGTGCCAGCAGCTTTACCGGGACTAACTCCTACAATGAGCAGTTCTTC. Its protein is CASSFTGTNSYNEQFF.

The chain combines TRBV4-1 with TRBJ2-1; weak D call: TRBD2 (6 bases). The germline V gene has CDR1 MGHRA and CDR2 YSYEKL. Between the trimmed V and J ends, which lost 1 base and 5 bases, there was a span of 12 bases. The length of the CDR3 is 15 residues. In nucleotides, the CDR3 is TGCGCCAGCAGCCAAGGTAGCGGAGTAAACAATGAGCAGTTCTTC. Its protein product is CASSQGSGVNNEQFF.

The gene calls are TRBV6-5 and TRBJ1-4; 7 bases line up with TRBD1. The CDR3 contains 15 residues. Germline assignment: CDR1 MNHEY and CDR2 SVGAGI. V dropped 4 bases and J dropped 4; count of bases not matched to a gene: 6. The chain's CDR3 is CASSSTGNHNEKLFF. The CDR3 DNA reads TGTGCCAGCAGTTCGACAGGGAATCATAATGAAAAACTGTTTTTT.

This chain links TRBV28 with TRBJ2-3; D not certain. CDR3 length equals 14 residues. Germline V gene sequence: CDR1 MDHEN, CDR2 SYDVKM. V dropped 1 base and J dropped 2 bases, with 7 bases sitting between them. As DNA, the CDR3 is TGTGCCAGCAGTTTATTGCAGTCCACAGATACGCAGTATTTT. This gives the protein CASSLLQSTDTQYF.

The V call is TRBV6-6, the J call TRBJ1-5; 9 positions agree with TRBD1. The CDR3 covers 15 residues. From germline, CDR1 is MNHNY and CDR2 SVGAGI (reference sequence). V lost 8 bases and J lost 0; bases outside the gene matches: 5. CDR3 DNA sequence: TGTGCCAGCCGGGACAGGGCCTATAGCAATCAGCCCCAGCATTTT. It encodes CASRDRAYSNQPQHF.